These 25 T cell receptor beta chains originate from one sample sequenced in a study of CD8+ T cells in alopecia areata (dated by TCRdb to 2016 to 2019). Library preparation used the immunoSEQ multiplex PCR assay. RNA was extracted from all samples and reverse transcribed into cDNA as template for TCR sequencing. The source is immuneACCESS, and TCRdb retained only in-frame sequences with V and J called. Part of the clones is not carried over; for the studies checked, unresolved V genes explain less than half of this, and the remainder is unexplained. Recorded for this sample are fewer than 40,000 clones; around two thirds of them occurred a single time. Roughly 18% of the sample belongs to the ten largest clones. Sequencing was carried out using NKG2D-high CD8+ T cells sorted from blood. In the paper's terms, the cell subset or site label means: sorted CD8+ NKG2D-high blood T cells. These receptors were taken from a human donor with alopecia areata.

The CDR3 DNA reads as TGCGCCAGCAGCCGGGACCGTAGCTCCTACGAGCAGTACTTC. This sequence encodes CASSRDRSSYEQYF. The chain is built from TRBV10-1 and TRBJ2-7; D possibly matches TRBD1 or TRBD2 (5 bases each). The V gene's germline CDR1 is WNHNN and CDR2 SYGVQD (reference sequence). The V and J ends lost 6 bases and 0 bases respectively, with 12 bases between them. The CDR3 sequence is 14 residues long.

The CDR3 DNA is TGTGCCAGCAGCAAGTGGAATCAGCCCCAGCATTTT. Translating gives CASSKWNQPQHF. The chain carries TRBV7-9 and TRBJ1-5, with D uncertain. This CDR3 has 12 residues. V lost 5 bases and J 4 bases, leaving 6 bases between the germline ends. Germline V gene data show CDR1 as SEHNR and CDR2 as FQNEAQ (reference sequence). Using reference TRBV7-9 and TRBJ1-5 for the parts outside the CDR3, the full variable domain is DTGVSQNPRHKITKRGQNVTFRCDPISEHNRLYWYRQTLGQGPEFLTYFQNEAQLEKSRLLSDRFSAERPKGSFSTLEIQRTEQGDSAMYLCASSKWNQPQHFGDGTRLSIL.

The CDR3 nucleotides are TGCAGCGTTGTAGACAGCTCCTACGAGCAGTACTTC. It translates to CSVVDSSYEQYF. The chain employs TRBV29-1 and TRBJ2-7; possibly TRBD1 for D (5 bases). The CDR3 is made up of 12 amino acids. Per germline, CDR1 SQVTM and CDR2 ANQGSEA. Trimming pared 4 bases from V and 0 bases from J, leaving 7 bases between.

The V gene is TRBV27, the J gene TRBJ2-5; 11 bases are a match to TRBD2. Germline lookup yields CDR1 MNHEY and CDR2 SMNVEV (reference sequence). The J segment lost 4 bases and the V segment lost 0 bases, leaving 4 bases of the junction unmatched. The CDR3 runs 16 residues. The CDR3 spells CASSLSAGTSGETQYF. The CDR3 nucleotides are TGTGCCAGCAGTTTATCTGCCGGGACTAGCGGAGAGACCCAGTACTTC.

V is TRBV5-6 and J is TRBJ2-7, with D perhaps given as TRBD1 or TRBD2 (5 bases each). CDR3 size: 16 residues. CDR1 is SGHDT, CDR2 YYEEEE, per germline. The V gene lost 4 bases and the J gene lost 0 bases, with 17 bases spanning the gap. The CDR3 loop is CASSPPGRQSSYEQYF. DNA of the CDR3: TGTGCCAGCAGCCCCCCGGGACGTCAGAGCTCCTACGAGCAGTACTTC.

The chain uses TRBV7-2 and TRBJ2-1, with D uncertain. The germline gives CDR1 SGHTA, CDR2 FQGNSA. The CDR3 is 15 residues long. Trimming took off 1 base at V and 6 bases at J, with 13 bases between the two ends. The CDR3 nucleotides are TGTGCCAGCAGCTTAGACCCCCATCCGGGCAATGAGCAGTTCTTC. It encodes CASSLDPHPGNEQFF. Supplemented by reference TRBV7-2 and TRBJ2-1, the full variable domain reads GAGVSQSPSNKVTEKGKDVELRCDPISGHTALYWYRQSLGQGLEFLIYFQGNSAPDKSGLPSDRFSAERTGGSVSTLTIQRTQQEDSAVYLCASSLDPHPGNEQFFGPGTRLTVL.

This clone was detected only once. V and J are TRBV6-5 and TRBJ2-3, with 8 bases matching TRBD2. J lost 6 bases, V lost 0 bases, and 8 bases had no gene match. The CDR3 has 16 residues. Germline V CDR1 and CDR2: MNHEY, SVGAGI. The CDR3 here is CASSYSSSGEVDTQYF. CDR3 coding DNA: TGTGCCAGCAGTTACTCGAGTAGCGGGGAGGTGGATACGCAGTATTTT.

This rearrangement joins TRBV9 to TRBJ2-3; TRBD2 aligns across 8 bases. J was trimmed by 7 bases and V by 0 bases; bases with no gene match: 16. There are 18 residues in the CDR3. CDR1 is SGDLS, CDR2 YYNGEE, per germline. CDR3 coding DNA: TGTGCCAGCAGCGTAGCTGAGGTAGCGGGGAGCTTCACGCATACGCAGTATTTT. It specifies CASSVAEVAGSFTHTQYF.

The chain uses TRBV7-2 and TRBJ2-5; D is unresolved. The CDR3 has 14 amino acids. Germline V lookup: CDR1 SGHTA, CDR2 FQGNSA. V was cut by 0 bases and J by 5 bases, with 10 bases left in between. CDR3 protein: CASSLAGVGETQYF. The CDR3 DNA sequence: TGTGCCAGCAGCTTAGCGGGCGTCGGGGAGACCCAGTACTTC.

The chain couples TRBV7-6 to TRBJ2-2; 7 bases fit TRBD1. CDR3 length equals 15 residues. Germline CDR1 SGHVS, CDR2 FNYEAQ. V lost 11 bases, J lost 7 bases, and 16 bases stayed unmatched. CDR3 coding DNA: TGTGCCTCCCAAGGAACGACAGGGACCGGCGGGGAGCTGTTTTTT. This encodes CASQGTTGTGGELFF.

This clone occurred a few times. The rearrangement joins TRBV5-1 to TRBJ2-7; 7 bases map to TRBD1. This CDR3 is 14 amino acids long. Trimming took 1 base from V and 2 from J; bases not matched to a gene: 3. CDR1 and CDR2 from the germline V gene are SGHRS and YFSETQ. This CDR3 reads CASSLYRGAYEQYF. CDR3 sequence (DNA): TGCGCCAGCAGCTTGTACAGGGGAGCCTACGAGCAGTACTTC.

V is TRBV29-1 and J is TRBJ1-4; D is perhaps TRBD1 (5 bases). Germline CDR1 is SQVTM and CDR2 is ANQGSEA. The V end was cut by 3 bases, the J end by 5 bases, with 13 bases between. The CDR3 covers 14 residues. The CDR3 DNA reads TGCAGCGTTGAGGTTAGGGGCGAAAATGAAAAACTGTTTTTT. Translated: CSVEVRGENEKLFF.

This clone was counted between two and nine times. The CDR3 DNA sequence: TGTGCCAGCAGCTTAGGAGAGGGTTTTAATGAGCAGTTCTTC. Protein product: CASSLGEGFNEQFF. The rearrangement links TRBV7-2 to TRBJ2-1, with D possibly TRBD2 on 5 matching bases. Germline CDR1 is SGHTA and CDR2 is FQGNSA. The CDR3 totals 14 residues. The V end lost 1 base, the J end lost 7 bases, and 11 bases lay between the germline ends.

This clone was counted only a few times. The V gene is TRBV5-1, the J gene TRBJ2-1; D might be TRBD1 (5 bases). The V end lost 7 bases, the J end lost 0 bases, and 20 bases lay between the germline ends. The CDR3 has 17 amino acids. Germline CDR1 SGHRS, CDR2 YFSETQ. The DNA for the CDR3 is TGCGCCAGCTCCCAGCCGACAGACCTGAGCTCCTACAATGAGCAGTTCTTC. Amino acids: CASSQPTDLSSYNEQFF. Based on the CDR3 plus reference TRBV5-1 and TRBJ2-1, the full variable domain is KAGVTQTPRYLIKTRGQQVTLSCSPISGHRSVSWYQQTPGQGLQFLFEYFSETQRNKGNFPGRFSGRQFSNSRSEMNVSTLELGDSALYLCASSQPTDLSSYNEQFFGPGTRLTVL.

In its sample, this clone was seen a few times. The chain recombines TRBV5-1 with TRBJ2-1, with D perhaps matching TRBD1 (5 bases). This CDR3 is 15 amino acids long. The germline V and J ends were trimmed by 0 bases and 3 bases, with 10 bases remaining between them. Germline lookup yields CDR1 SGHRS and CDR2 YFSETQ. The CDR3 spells CASSLVGDSYNEQFF. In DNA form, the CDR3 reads TGCGCCAGCAGCTTGGTAGGGGATAGCTACAATGAGCAGTTCTTC.

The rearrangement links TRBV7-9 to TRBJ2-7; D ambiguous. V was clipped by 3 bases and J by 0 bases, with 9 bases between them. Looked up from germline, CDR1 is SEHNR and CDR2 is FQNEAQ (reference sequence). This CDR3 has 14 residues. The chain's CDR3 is CASSFSRSSYEQYF. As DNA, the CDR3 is TGTGCCAGCAGCTTCAGTCGGAGCTCCTACGAGCAGTACTTC.

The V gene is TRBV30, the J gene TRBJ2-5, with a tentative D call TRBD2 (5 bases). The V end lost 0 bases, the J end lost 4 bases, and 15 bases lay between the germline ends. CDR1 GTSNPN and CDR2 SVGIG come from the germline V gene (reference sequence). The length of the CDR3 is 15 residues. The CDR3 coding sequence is TGTGCCTGGAGTGTACTCCCGGGGTCTGGAGAGACCCAGTACTTC. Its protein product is CAWSVLPGSGETQYF.

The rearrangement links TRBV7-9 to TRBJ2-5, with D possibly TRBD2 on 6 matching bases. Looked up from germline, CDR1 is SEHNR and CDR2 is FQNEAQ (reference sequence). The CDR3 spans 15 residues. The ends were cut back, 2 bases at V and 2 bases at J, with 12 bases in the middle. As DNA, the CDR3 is TGTGCCAGCAGCTTATTGGCGGGGAAACAAGAGACCCAGTACTTC. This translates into CASSLLAGKQETQYF.

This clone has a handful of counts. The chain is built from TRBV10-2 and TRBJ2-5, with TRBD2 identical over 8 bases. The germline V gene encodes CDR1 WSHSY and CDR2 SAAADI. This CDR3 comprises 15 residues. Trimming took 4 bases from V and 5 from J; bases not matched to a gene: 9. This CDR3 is CASSAAGAELETQYF. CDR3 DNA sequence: TGCGCCAGCAGTGCAGCGGGGGCCGAGTTGGAGACCCAGTACTTC.

The CDR3 region has the DNA TGCAGCGTTGAACGGGGGGTCGGACTAGCGGGAGGGCCGAGCTCCTACAATGAGCAGTTCTTC. Protein: CSVERGVGLAGGPSSYNEQFF. This chain connects TRBV29-1 to TRBJ2-1; 15 bases map to TRBD2. From germline, CDR1 is SQVTM and CDR2 ANQGSEA. V was pared by 2 bases and J by 0 bases, with 14 bases of the junction left unmatched. The CDR3 sequence is 21 residues long.

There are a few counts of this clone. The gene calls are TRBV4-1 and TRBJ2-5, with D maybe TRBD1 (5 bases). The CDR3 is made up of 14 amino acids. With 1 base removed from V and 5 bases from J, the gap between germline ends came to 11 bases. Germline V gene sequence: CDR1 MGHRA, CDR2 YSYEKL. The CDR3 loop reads CASSQGTGVETQYF. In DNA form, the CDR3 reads TGCGCCAGCAGCCAAGGAACAGGAGTGGAGACCCAGTACTTC.

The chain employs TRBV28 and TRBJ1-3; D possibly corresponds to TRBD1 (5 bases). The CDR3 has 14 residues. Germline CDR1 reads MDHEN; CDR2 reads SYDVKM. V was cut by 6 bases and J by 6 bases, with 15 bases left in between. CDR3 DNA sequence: TGTGCCAGCAGAAGGGACGGTGGGGAAAACACCATATATTTT. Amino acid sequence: CASRRDGGENTIYF.

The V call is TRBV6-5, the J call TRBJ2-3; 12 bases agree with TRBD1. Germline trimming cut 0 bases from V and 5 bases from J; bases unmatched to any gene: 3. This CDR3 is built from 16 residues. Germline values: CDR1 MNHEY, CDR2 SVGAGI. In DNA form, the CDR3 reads TGTGCCAGCAGTTACTCAGGGACAGGGGGCGGAGATACGCAGTATTTT. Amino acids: CASSYSGTGGGDTQYF.

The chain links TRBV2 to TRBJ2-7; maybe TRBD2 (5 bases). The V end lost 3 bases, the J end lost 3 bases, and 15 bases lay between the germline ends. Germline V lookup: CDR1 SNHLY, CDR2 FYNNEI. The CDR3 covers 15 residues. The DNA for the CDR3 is TGTGCCAGCAGTGATGGGGTGGGGAGATACTACGAGCAGTACTTC. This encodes CASSDGVGRYYEQYF.

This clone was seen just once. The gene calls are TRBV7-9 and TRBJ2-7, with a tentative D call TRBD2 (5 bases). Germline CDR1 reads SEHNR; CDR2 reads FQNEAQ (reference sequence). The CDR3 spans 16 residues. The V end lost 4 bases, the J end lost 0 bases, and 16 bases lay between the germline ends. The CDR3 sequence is CASSSPFSGSSYEQYF. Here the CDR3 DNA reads TGTGCCAGCAGCTCCCCATTTTCGGGAAGCTCCTACGAGCAGTACTTC.